The rows below give T cell receptor beta chains drawn from one sample of a study of blood T cell repertoires in COVID-19. Sequencing was performed with immunoSEQ multiplex PCR; in TCRdb, only in-frame clones are kept and a portion is missing. The data hold around 140,000 clones, with approximately 90% observed a single time. The specimen was peripheral blood. The receptors stem from a man aged 45-65 years with active or convalescent COVID-19. Each CDR3 is given with its conserved first and last residue. The order of the fields is CDR3 protein, CDR3 DNA, V gene, D gene, clone size, J gene. D genes are given only for firm matches. Size is stated for part of the rows, as once, few or many counts, or as a class when the clone is expanded.

CASSKERQVRELPQHF,TGTGCCAGCAGCAAAGAGCGACAGGTCAGAGAGCTCCCCCAGCATTTT,TRBV21-1,-,-,TRBJ1-5
CASSYTGTGNNSPLHF,TGTGCCAGCAGTTATACCGGGACAGGGAATAATTCACCCCTCCACTTT,TRBV28,TRBD1,-,TRBJ1-6
CASSPGTGVGYTF,TGTGCCAGCAGTCCCGGGACAGGGGTAGGCTACACCTTC,TRBV5-4,TRBD1,-,TRBJ1-2
CSVEKDTSYEQYF,TGCAGCGTTGAAAAGGACACCTCCTACGAGCAGTACTTC,TRBV29-1,-,-,TRBJ2-7
CASGTSVQHTQYF,TGTGCCAGCGGGACTAGCGTACAACATACGCAGTATTTT,TRBV11-3,TRBD2,-,TRBJ2-3
CASSYPLDRGLGEQYF,TGTGCCAGCAGTTACCCATTGGACAGGGGGCTAGGCGAGCAGTACTTC,TRBV6-6,TRBD1,-,TRBJ2-7
CASFRQGAEQFF,TGTGCCAGCTTTCGCCAGGGGGCTGAGCAGTTCTTC,TRBV6-5,TRBD1,-,TRBJ2-1
CASSLGQGGYNEQFF,TGCGCCAGCAGCTTGGGACAGGGTGGGTACAATGAGCAGTTCTTC,TRBV5-1,TRBD1,-,TRBJ2-1
CASSRTGSGNTIYF,TGTGCCAGCAGTAGGACAGGTTCCGGAAACACCATATATTTT,TRBV2,TRBD1,-,TRBJ1-3
CATRVRLAGSYEQYF,TGTGCCACCAGGGTTAGACTAGCGGGGTCCTACGAGCAGTACTTC,TRBV28,TRBD2,-,TRBJ2-7
CASSQAGGPYNEQFF,TGTGCCAGCAGCCAAGCGGGAGGGCCCTACAATGAGCAGTTCTTC,TRBV14,TRBD2,-,TRBJ2-1
CATSDPASGGTDTQYF,TGTGCCACCAGTGATCCTGCTAGCGGGGGCACAGATACGCAGTATTTT,TRBV24-1,TRBD2,once,TRBJ2-3
CATSSLAPAGGHTDTQYF,TGTGCCACCAGCAGCCTAGCTCCAGCGGGAGGCCACACAGATACGCAGTATTTT,TRBV15,TRBD2,-,TRBJ2-3
CASSPGTGLHTEAFF,TGTGCCAGCAGCCCTGGGACAGGACTCCACACTGAAGCTTTCTTT,TRBV7-2,TRBD1,-,TRBJ1-1
CASSRDRPYNSPLHF,TGTGCCAGCAGCCGGGACAGACCTTATAATTCACCCCTCCACTTT,TRBV6-5,TRBD1,-,TRBJ1-6
CATSLGTSVYNEQFF,TGTGCCACCTCTCTCGGGACTAGCGTTTATAATGAGCAGTTCTTC,TRBV19,TRBD2,-,TRBJ2-1
CASSHTLQGAGGGYTF,TGCGCCAGCAGCCACACGCTACAGGGGGCGGGGGGTGGCTACACCTTC,TRBV4-3,TRBD1,-,TRBJ1-2
CASSSSGFGVNEKLFF,TGTGCCAGCAGTTCCTCGGGGTTCGGCGTTAATGAAAAACTGTTTTTT,TRBV28,-,-,TRBJ1-4
CASSFRLGTDTQYF,TGTGCCAGCAGCTTCCGGTTGGGCACAGATACGCAGTATTTT,TRBV7-2,-,-,TRBJ2-3
CASSYLAGDQPQHF,TGTGCCAGCAGTTACCTGGCCGGGGATCAGCCCCAGCATTTT,TRBV6-6,-,-,TRBJ1-5
CASSYSLAGVTDTQYF,TGTGCCAGCAGTTACTCGCTAGCGGGGGTAACAGATACGCAGTATTTT,TRBV6-2/TRBV6-3,TRBD2,-,TRBJ2-3
CASSDLAGVSNEQFF,TGTGCCAGCAGCGACCTAGCGGGAGTTAGCAATGAGCAGTTCTTC,TRBV6-4,TRBD2,few,TRBJ2-1
CASTWRVGEGEQYF,TGTGCCAGCACCTGGAGGGTAGGGGAGGGGGAGCAGTACTTC,TRBV2,TRBD2,-,TRBJ2-7
CASSPQGQGSNYGYTF,TGTGCCAGCAGTCCCCAGGGACAGGGTTCGAACTATGGCTACACCTTC,TRBV27,TRBD1,-,TRBJ1-2
CASSPITRYETQYF,TGTGCCAGCAGTCCAATTACTAGATACGAGACCCAGTACTTC,TRBV6-6,-,-,TRBJ2-5
CASSQVQDTQYF,TGTGCCAGCAGCCAAGTTCAAGATACGCAGTATTTT,TRBV4-2,-,-,TRBJ2-3
CASTTETSADSYEQYF,TGTGCCAGCACTACTGAGACTAGCGCCGACTCCTACGAGCAGTACTTC,TRBV28,TRBD2,-,TRBJ2-7
CASGFGTSGGQETQYF,TGTGCTAGTGGTTTCGGGACTAGCGGGGGACAAGAGACCCAGTACTTC,TRBV12-5,TRBD2,-,TRBJ2-5
CASSETSGRAKNIQYF,TGTGCCAGCAGCGAGACTAGCGGGAGGGCCAAAAACATTCAGTACTTC,TRBV3-1/TRBV3-2,TRBD2,-,TRBJ2-4
CASSGWTSGSVADTQYF,TGTGCCAGCAGTGGATGGACTAGCGGGAGTGTAGCAGATACGCAGTATTTT,TRBV28,TRBD2,-,TRBJ2-3
CASSGDRGREQYF,TGTGCCAGCAGTGGGGACAGGGGGCGGGAGCAGTACTTC,TRBV6-4,TRBD1,-,TRBJ2-7
CASRRQGANQPQHF,TGTGCCAGCAGACGACAGGGGGCGAATCAGCCCCAGCATTTT,TRBV6-5,TRBD1,-,TRBJ1-5
CASSHRDSSSGNTIYF,TGCGCCAGCAGCCACCGGGACAGCAGCTCTGGAAACACCATATATTTT,TRBV5-1,TRBD1,-,TRBJ1-3
CASIPTGEGNQPQHF,TGTGCCAGTATTCCCACAGGGGAAGGTAATCAGCCCCAGCATTTT,TRBV19,TRBD1,-,TRBJ1-5